These 29 T cell receptor beta chains share one sample of origin, sequenced in a study of prognosis after radiotherapy for stage I lung cancer. With two-round multiplex PCR, TCR beta CDR3 sequences were amplified from genomic DNA. It was primers specific to each TRBV and TRBJ gene that first-round PCR used. Via MiXCR, TCRdb re-called the multiplex PCR reads, giving one row per CDR3 protein. The table has about 51,000 distinct CDR3 sequences, less than 45% seen once; the top ten hold 8% to 10%. Sequenced material: PBMCs, taken before or after stereotactic body radiation therapy (not recorded which). Receptors were obtained from a donor over 45 with non-small cell lung cancer.

There are many counts of this clonotype. The V call is TRBV20-1, the J call TRBJ1-3, with a possible D match to TRBD1 (5 bases). Germline CDR1 DFQATT, CDR2 SNEGSKA (reference sequence). This CDR3 contains 13 residues. V dropped 6 bases and J dropped 0 bases, with 9 bases sitting between them. CDR3 in DNA: TGCAGTGCCTTGGGGGACTCTGGAAACACCATATATTTT. This gives the protein CSALGDSGNTIYF.

The rearrangement links TRBV11-2 to TRBJ2-2; D gene unclear. CDR1 is SGHAT and CDR2 is FQNNGV in the germline V gene. Trimming cost V 5 bases and J 2 bases, with 15 bases left between them. There are 16 residues in the CDR3. For the CDR3, the DNA is TGTGCCAGCAGCCCAGATCGGACCGTAAACACCGGGGAGCTGTTTTTT. Its protein is CASSPDRTVNTGELFF.

As for this clonotype: This may be a read error, as it is one base from a much larger clone. This sequence joins TRBV7-2 and TRBJ1-1, with 7 positions matching TRBD1. CDR1 and CDR2 (germline): SGHTA, FQGNSA. Unmatched junction bases numbered 4, after V lost 5 bases and J lost 1 base. This CDR3 has 14 amino acids. The CDR3 sequence is CASSTGQTNTEAFF. The CDR3, as DNA: TGTGCCAGCAGCACGGGACAGACGAACACTGAAGCTTTCTTT.

There are many counts of this clonotype. The chain employs TRBV7-2 and TRBJ2-3; D is ambiguous. Germline V lookup: CDR1 SGHTA, CDR2 FQGNSA. This CDR3 contains 13 residues. Trimming pared 0 bases from V and 5 bases from J, leaving 6 bases between. Here the CDR3 DNA reads TGTGCCAGCAGCTTAGCCGTCATAGATACGCAGTATTTT. Translation gives CASSLAVIDTQYF.

This clonotype came up many times. The J gene is TRBJ2-5, the V gene TRBV5-1, with D perhaps TRBD1 or TRBD2 (5 bases each). CDR1 is SGHRS, CDR2 YFSETQ, per germline. The CDR3 is 13 residues long. The V end was cut by 7 bases, the J end by 3 bases, with 13 bases between. The chain's CDR3 is CASSRGLKETQYF. In DNA form, the CDR3 reads TGCGCCAGCTCCCGGGGCTTAAAAGAGACCCAGTACTTC.

This clonotype has a count of ten or more. The rearrangement uses TRBV27 and TRBJ2-5; TRBD1 agrees at 7 bases. After removal of 6 bases from V and 5 bases from J, the junction contained 12 bases not matched to a gene. CDR1 and CDR2 from the germline V gene are MNHEY and SMNVEV (reference sequence). The CDR3 runs 15 residues. As DNA, the CDR3 is TGTGCCAGCAGCACCTCGGCAGGGGGTTGGGAGACCCAGTACTTC. Amino acids: CASSTSAGGWETQYF.

Many counts were recorded for this clonotype. V gene TRBV12-3 or TRBV12-4 combines with J gene TRBJ2-7; 14 bases agree with TRBD2. The V and J ends lost 6 bases and 7 bases, in that order; junction bases with no gene match: 8. The CDR3 extends over 15 amino acids. The CDR3 sequence is CASSPGLAGVEEQYF. CDR3 nucleotides: TGTGCCAGCAGCCCGGGACTAGCGGGAGTGGAAGAGCAGTACTTC.

A word on this clonotype: Possible read error: a much larger clone is one base away. CDR3 DNA sequence: TGTGCCAGCAGCGCGGACCCGGCTAAATATGGCTACACCTTC. This codes for CASSADPAKYGYTF. The chain links TRBV5-6 to TRBJ1-2; D is undetermined. In germline, CDR1 is SGHDT, CDR2 YYEEEE. CDR3 length: 14 residues.

The chain is built from TRBV2 and TRBJ1-2, with 9 bases identical to TRBD1. The V segment lost 7 bases and the J segment 10 bases; nucleotides outside the gene matches: 13. Germline values: CDR1 SNHLY, CDR2 FYNNEI. The CDR3 is made up of 14 amino acids. CDR3 loop: CASTFKWTGAVYTF. The CDR3 nucleotides are TGTGCCAGCACCTTCAAGTGGACAGGGGCCGTCTACACCTTC.

Many counts were recorded for this clonotype. The rearrangement links TRBV20-1 to TRBJ2-7, with D hard to call. There are 14 residues in the CDR3. Germline V gives CDR1 DFQATT, CDR2 SNEGSKA (reference sequence). Trimming pared 1 base from V and 5 bases from J, leaving 15 bases between. CDR3 sequence: CSARAPRRGNEQYF. The CDR3 region has the DNA TGCAGTGCTAGAGCTCCTCGCCGCGGAAACGAGCAGTACTTC.

In this sample, this clonotype turned up many times. This rearrangement joins TRBV7-9 to TRBJ2-1, with D tentatively TRBD1 (6 bases). The CDR3 loop spans 16 amino acids. The ends were cut back, 4 bases at V and 0 bases at J, with 13 bases in the middle. Germline V gives CDR1 SEHNR, CDR2 FQNEAQ (reference sequence). The CDR3 DNA reads as TGTGCCAGCAGCTGGGGGATAGGGGGCTCCTACAATGAGCAGTTCTTC. As protein: CASSWGIGGSYNEQFF.

This clonotype is labeled as medium-sized. The V gene is TRBV30, the J gene TRBJ2-7, with 9 bases aligning to TRBD1. Trimming at V came to 2 bases and at J to 3 bases, leaving 2 bases not matched to a gene. The CDR3 extends over 13 amino acids. Germline V CDR1 and CDR2: GTSNPN, SVGIG (reference sequence). The CDR3 region is CAWSPGQGYEQYF. The CDR3 region has the DNA TGTGCCTGGAGTCCGGGACAGGGCTACGAGCAGTACTTC.

In the case of this clonotype: This may be a read error: a much more frequent sequence differs by one nucleotide. This chain uses TRBV12-3 or TRBV12-4 with TRBJ1-6, with TRBD1 matching over 8 bases. With V trimmed by 4 bases and J by 6 bases, 11 bases remained unmatched. This CDR3 spans 17 amino acids. The CDR3, as DNA: TGTGCCAGCAGTTACGCTGGACCGACAGGGGTTAATTCACCCCTCCACTTT. Translation gives CASSYAGPTGVNSPLHF.

The sample holds many counts of this clonotype. CDR3 region: CSARVHGVSTDTQYF. Written as DNA, the CDR3 is TGCAGTGCTAGAGTGCATGGCGTGTCCACAGATACGCAGTATTTT. This chain links TRBV20-1 with TRBJ2-3; unclear D gene. The germline gives CDR1 DFQATT, CDR2 SNEGSKA (reference sequence). CDR3 length: 15 residues. Trimming pared 1 base from V and 2 bases from J, leaving 13 bases between.

The chain uses TRBV20-1 and TRBJ2-3; D might be TRBD2 (6 bases). The germline V gene has CDR1 DFQATT and CDR2 SNEGSKA (reference sequence). V lost 6 bases to trimming and J lost 0 bases, with 22 bases between them. This CDR3 region has 17 residues. The CDR3 DNA reads as TGCAGTGCGGAGGGAATAGAGGGAGGTATTAGCACAGATACGCAGTATTTT. Translation gives CSAEGIEGGISTDTQYF.

This clonotype came up many times. J is TRBJ2-1 and V is TRBV5-1; 7 bases map to TRBD2. In germline, CDR1 is SGHRS, CDR2 YFSETQ. The CDR3 covers 12 residues. V lost 6 bases to trimming and J lost 12 bases; unmatched junction nucleotides: 9. CDR3 amino acids: CASTEPGGTQFF. The CDR3 coding sequence is TGCGCCAGCACCGAGCCGGGGGGTACGCAGTTCTTC.

This clonotype was counted at least ten times. The chain links TRBV7-2 to TRBJ1-2, with D unclear. This CDR3 region has 12 residues. V dropped 10 bases and J dropped 4 bases, with 13 bases sitting between them. From germline, CDR1 is SGHTA and CDR2 FQGNSA. The CDR3 here is CATYQQLYGYTF. CDR3 nucleotide sequence: TGTGCCACCTACCAGCAGCTCTATGGCTACACCTTC.

The chain combines TRBV29-1 with TRBJ2-3; D is possibly TRBD2 (6 bases). Per germline, CDR1 SQVTM and CDR2 ANQGSEA. V was shortened by 6 bases and J by 2 bases, with 18 bases between the two germline ends. This CDR3 spans 15 amino acids. CDR3: CSVAVDYYITDTQYF. As DNA, the CDR3 is TGCAGCGTCGCTGTGGACTATTACATCACAGATACGCAGTATTTT.

This clonotype was recorded many times. The rearrangement joins TRBV14 to TRBJ2-7; no definite D call. This CDR3 spans 12 amino acids. Trimming cost V 0 bases and J 7 bases, with 7 bases left between them. Germline CDR1 is SGHDN and CDR2 is FVKESK. CDR3 region: CASSQETEEQYF. The CDR3 DNA reads TGTGCCAGCAGCCAAGAAACAGAGGAGCAGTACTTC.

In this sample, this clonotype turned up many times. V is TRBV19 and J is TRBJ1-6; a possible D gene is TRBD1 (6 bases). Germline CDR1 reads LNHDA; CDR2 reads SQIVND (reference sequence). CDR3 length: 17 amino acids. V was trimmed by 3 bases and J by 0 bases, leaving 12 bases between them. The CDR3 reads CASSMRQGSSYNSPLHF. Here the CDR3 DNA reads TGTGCCAGTAGTATGAGGCAGGGGAGCTCCTATAATTCACCCCTCCACTTT.

With regard to this clonotype: A far larger clone is one base from this, pointing to a likely read error. V gene TRBV24-1 combines with J gene TRBJ2-7; D possibly matches TRBD1 or TRBD2 (5 bases each). This CDR3 is 13 amino acids long. The germline V gene encodes CDR1 KGHDR and CDR2 SFDVKD. Trimming stripped 6 bases from V and 4 bases from J, with 12 bases between. In DNA, the CDR3 is TGTGCCACCAGTTTACGAGGGGATTACGAGCAGTACTTC. Translation: CATSLRGDYEQYF.

This clonotype was recorded many times. The chain uses TRBV25-1 and TRBJ2-3; 7 bases agree with TRBD2. The CDR3 totals 14 residues. Germline CDR1 is MGHDK and CDR2 is SYGVNS. The V segment lost 3 bases and the J segment 4 bases; nucleotides outside the gene matches: 4. The CDR3 nucleotides are TGTGCCAGCAGTGAGGCGGGAGTAGCAGATACGCAGTATTTT. This translates into CASSEAGVADTQYF.

By frequency in the sample, this clonotype is medium-sized. The J gene is TRBJ2-2, the V gene TRBV24-1; 10 bases match TRBD1. Germline CDR1 and CDR2: KGHDR and SFDVKD. The ends lost 7 bases at V and 7 bases at J; junction bases unmatched: 8. The CDR3 is 15 amino acids. The CDR3 DNA reads TGTGCCACCAGGTCGACAGGGGGCTCTGGCGGGGAGCTGTTTTTT. This sequence encodes CATRSTGGSGGELFF.

This clonotype was observed many times. The chain links TRBV6-1 to TRBJ1-2, with D maybe TRBD1 (6 bases). Looked up from germline, CDR1 is MNHNS and CDR2 is SASEGT. The CDR3 spans 14 residues. V dropped 6 bases and J dropped 0 bases, with 11 bases sitting between them. The CDR3 DNA sequence: TGTGCCAGCAGCCCGGGGGCCTCTAACTATGGCTACACCTTC. Translating gives CASSPGASNYGYTF.

This clonotype has just one count. The rearrangement joins TRBV5-1 to TRBJ2-6; D may be TRBD2 (6 bases). V lost 6 bases and J lost 0, with 16 bases in between. The CDR3 is made up of 17 amino acids. Germline CDR1 SGHRS, CDR2 YFSETQ. The CDR3 sequence: CASIPRAGSSGANVLTF. DNA of the CDR3: TGCGCCAGCATCCCACGGGCGGGATCCTCTGGGGCCAACGTCCTGACTTTC.

This clonotype was picked up a small number of times. One base away lies a much larger clone, so this may be a sequencing read error. Here the CDR3 reads CASSLCRETEQYF. CDR3 bases: TGCGCCAGCAGCCTTTGTCGGGAGACAGAGCAGTACTTC. The rearrangement uses TRBV4-1 and TRBJ2-7; maybe TRBD2 (6 bases). This CDR3 has 13 amino acids. Per germline, CDR1 MGHRA and CDR2 YSYEKL. V was cut by 4 bases and J by 7 bases, with 14 bases left in between.

The table lists this clonotype with many counts. The chain couples TRBV5-1 to TRBJ2-2; 7 bases match TRBD1. CDR3 length: 15 residues. Germline V gene sequence: CDR1 SGHRS, CDR2 YFSETQ. V shed 8 bases and J 1 base; nucleotides not matched to a gene: 8. The CDR3 loop reads CASKTGSENTGELFF. CDR3 bases: TGCGCCAGTAAGACAGGGTCGGAGAACACCGGGGAGCTGTTTTTT.

A word on this clonotype: A much larger clone is a single base away; this may be a read error. The chain joins TRBV28 to TRBJ2-1, with D uncertain. CDR3 length: 14 amino acids. V was shortened by 5 bases and J by 4 bases, with 12 bases between the two germline ends. CDR1 is MDHEN, CDR2 SYDVKM, per germline. Here the CDR3 reads CASSLIGLYNEQFF. The CDR3 bases are TGTGCCAGCAGTCTTATCGGCTTATACAATGAGCAGTTCTTC.

This clonotype has a count of ten or more. The chain recombines TRBV12-3 or TRBV12-4 with TRBJ2-3, with 12 bases aligning to TRBD2. The CDR3 consists of 17 residues. With V trimmed by 3 bases and J by 1 base, 5 bases remained unmatched. The CDR3 region is CASSLGRLAGGTDTQYF. DNA for the CDR3: TGTGCCAGCAGTTTGGGCCGACTAGCGGGAGGCACAGATACGCAGTATTTT.